The clone carrying this T cell receptor beta chain was found a few times. This sample was included in a study of blood T cell repertoires in COVID-19. How the authors handled the data: By means of reference gene primer amplification, nucleated cell counts were estimated. Generated by immunoSEQ multiplex PCR, the TCRdb table keeps only in-frame clones and is missing some. V, J and clone size are those of that table, while D and trimming were read from the DNA. In the table there are 56,000 or so clones, more than 60% of which are singletons. Material: peripheral blood. This TCR was sampled from a woman in her 70s with acute or convalescent COVID-19.

CDR3 sequence (DNA): TGTGCCAGCAGCGGGGGGGCGGTTAACACTGAAGCTTTCTTT. Translated: CASSGGAVNTEAFF. The chain combines TRBV2 with TRBJ1-1; a possible D gene is TRBD1 (6 bases). Germline V gene sequence: CDR1 SNHLY, CDR2 FYNNEI. CDR3 size: 14 residues. V lost 6 bases, J lost 2 bases, and 13 bases lay in between.